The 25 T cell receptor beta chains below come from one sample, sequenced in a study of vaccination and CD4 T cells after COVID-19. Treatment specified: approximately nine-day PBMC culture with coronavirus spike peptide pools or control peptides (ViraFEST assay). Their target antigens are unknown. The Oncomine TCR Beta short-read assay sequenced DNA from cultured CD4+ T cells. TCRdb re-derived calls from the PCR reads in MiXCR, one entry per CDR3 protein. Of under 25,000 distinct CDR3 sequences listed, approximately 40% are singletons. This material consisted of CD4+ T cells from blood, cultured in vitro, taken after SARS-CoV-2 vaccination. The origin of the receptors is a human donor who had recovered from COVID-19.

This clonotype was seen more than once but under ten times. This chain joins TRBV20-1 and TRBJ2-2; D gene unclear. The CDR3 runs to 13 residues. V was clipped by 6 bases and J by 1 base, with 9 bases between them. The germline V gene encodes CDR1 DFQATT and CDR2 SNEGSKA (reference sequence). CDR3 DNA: TGCAGTGCCGCCCTGGGGAACACCGGGGAGCTGTTTTTT. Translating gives CSAALGNTGELFF.

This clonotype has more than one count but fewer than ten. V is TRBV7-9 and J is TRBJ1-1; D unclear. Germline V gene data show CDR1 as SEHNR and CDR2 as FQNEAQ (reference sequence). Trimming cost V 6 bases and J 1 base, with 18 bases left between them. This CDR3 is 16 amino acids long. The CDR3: CASSFRVGRGNTEAFF. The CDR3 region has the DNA TGTGCCAGCAGTTTTCGAGTAGGACGGGGGAACACTGAAGCTTTCTTT.

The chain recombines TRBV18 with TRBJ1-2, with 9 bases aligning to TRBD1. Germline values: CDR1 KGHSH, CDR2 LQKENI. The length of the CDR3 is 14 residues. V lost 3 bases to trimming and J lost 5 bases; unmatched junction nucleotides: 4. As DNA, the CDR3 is TGTGCCAGCTCACCCGGGACAGGGTTGTATGGCTACACCTTC. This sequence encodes CASSPGTGLYGYTF.

The DNA of the CDR3 is TGTGCCAGCAGCCAAGGACAGGCTAACTATGGCTACACCTTC. Its translation is CASSQGQANYGYTF. The chain has TRBV7-2 and TRBJ1-2, with 7 bases fitting TRBD1. This CDR3 contains 14 residues. Germline loops: CDR1 SGHTA, CDR2 FQGNSA. V shed 5 bases and J 0 bases; nucleotides not matched to a gene: 3.

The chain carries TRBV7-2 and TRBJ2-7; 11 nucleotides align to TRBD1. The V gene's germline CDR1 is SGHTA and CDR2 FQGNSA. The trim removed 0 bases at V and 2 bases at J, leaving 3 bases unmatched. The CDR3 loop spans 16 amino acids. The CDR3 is CASSLAGTGGAYEQYF. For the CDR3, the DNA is TGTGCCAGCAGCTTAGCGGGGACAGGGGGGGCCTACGAGCAGTACTTC.

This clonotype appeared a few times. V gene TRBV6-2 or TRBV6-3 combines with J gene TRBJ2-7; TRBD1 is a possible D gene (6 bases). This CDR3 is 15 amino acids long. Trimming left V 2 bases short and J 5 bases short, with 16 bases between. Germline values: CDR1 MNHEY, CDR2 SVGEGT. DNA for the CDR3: TGTGCCAGCAGTTACCTAACGACAGGTATGGACGAGCAGTACTTC. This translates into CASSYLTTGMDEQYF.

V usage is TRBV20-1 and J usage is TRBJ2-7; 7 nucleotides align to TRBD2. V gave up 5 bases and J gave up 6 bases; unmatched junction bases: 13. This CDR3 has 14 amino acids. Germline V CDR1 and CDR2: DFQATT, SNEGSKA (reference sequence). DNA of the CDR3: TGCAGTGCTTTTGAAGGAGGCGGGAGAGGCGAGCAGTACTTC. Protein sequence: CSAFEGGGRGEQYF.

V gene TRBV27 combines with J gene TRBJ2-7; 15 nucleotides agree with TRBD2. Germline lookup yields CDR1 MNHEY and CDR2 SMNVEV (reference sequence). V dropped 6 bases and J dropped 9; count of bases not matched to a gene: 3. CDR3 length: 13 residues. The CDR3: CASRGLAGGGQYF. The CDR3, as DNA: TGTGCCAGCAGGGGACTAGCGGGAGGCGGGCAGTACTTC.

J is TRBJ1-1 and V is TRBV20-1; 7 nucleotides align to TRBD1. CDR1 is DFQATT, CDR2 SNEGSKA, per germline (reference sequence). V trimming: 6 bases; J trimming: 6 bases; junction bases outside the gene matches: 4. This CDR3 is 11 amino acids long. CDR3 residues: CSARGDAEAFF. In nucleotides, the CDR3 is TGCAGTGCCAGGGGGGACGCTGAAGCTTTCTTT.

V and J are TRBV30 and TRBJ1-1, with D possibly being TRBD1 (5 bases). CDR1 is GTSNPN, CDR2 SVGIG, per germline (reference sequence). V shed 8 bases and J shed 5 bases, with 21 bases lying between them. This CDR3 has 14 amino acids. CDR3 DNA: TGTGCCAGTCTGGGAGACCCGGGGGGAACTGAAGCTTTCTTT. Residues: CASLGDPGGTEAFF.

The DNA of the CDR3 is TGTGCCAGCAGCCCGGGGGGCCCCTATGGCTACACCTTC. Its protein product is CASSPGGPYGYTF. V and J are TRBV5-8 and TRBJ1-2, with D perhaps matching TRBD1 (6 bases). Germline CDR1 is SGHTS and CDR2 is YDEGEE. Trimming left V 4 bases short and J 4 bases short, with 11 bases between. The CDR3 is 13 residues long.

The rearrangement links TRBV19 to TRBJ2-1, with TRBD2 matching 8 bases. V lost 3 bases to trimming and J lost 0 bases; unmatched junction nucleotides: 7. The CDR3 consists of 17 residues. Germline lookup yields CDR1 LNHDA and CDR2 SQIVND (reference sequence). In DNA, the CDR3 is TGTGCCAGTAGTATGGGCCTAGCGGGCAACTCCTACAATGAGCAGTTCTTC. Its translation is CASSMGLAGNSYNEQFF.

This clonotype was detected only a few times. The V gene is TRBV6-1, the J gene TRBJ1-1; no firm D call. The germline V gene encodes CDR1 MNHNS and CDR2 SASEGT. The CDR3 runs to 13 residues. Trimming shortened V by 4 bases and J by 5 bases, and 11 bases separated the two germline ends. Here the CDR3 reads CASSGTPSTEAFF. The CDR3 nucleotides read TGTGCCAGCAGTGGGACCCCCTCGACTGAAGCTTTCTTT.

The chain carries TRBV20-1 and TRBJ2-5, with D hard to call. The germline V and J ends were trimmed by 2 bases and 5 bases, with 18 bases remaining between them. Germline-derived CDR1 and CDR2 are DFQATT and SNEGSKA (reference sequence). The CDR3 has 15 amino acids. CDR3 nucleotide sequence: TGCAGTGCTAGAAAGTCGGCTGCAACTGGGGAGACCCAGTACTTC. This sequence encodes CSARKSAATGETQYF.

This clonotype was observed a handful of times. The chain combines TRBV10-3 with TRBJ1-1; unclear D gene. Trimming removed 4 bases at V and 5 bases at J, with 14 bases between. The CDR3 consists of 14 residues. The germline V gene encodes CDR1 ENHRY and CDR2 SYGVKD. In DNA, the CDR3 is TGTGCCATCAGTGGTCATCCACGAAGGACTGAAGCTTTCTTT. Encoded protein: CAISGHPRRTEAFF.

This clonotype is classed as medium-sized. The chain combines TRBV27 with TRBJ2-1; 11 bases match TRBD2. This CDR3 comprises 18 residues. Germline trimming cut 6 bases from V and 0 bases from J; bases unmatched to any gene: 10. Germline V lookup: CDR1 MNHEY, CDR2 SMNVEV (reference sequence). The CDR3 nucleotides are TGTGCCAGCAGCAGTGCTAGCGGGGGGCCTCGCTCCTACAATGAGCAGTTCTTC. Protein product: CASSSASGGPRSYNEQFF.

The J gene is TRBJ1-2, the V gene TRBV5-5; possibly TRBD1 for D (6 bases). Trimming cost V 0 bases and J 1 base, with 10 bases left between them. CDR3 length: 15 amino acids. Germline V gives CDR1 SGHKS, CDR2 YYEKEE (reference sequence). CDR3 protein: CASSLVLGGNYGYTF. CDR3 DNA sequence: TGTGCCAGCAGCTTGGTTTTAGGGGGTAACTATGGCTACACCTTC.

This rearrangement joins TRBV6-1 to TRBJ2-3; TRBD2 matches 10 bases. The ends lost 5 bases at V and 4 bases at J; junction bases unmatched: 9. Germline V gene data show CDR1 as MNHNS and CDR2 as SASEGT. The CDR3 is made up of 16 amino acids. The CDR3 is CASSRRAGGSADTQYF. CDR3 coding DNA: TGTGCCAGCAGTAGGAGAGCGGGAGGGTCGGCAGATACGCAGTATTTT.

The CDR3 DNA reads as TGTGCCATCAGTGACCGACTAGCGGAATTCACAGATACGCAGTATTTT. Protein sequence: CAISDRLAEFTDTQYF. The chain combines TRBV10-3 with TRBJ2-3, with 9 bases identical to TRBD2. From germline, CDR1 is ENHRY and CDR2 SYGVKD. J lost 2 bases, V lost 3 bases, and 6 bases had no gene match. The CDR3 is made up of 16 amino acids.

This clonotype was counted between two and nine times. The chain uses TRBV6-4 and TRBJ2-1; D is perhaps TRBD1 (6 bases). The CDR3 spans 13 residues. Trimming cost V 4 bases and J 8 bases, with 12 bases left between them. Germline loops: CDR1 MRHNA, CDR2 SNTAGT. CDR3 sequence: CASSVSGGYEQFF. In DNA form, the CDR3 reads TGTGCCAGCAGTGTGAGTGGGGGCTATGAGCAGTTCTTC.

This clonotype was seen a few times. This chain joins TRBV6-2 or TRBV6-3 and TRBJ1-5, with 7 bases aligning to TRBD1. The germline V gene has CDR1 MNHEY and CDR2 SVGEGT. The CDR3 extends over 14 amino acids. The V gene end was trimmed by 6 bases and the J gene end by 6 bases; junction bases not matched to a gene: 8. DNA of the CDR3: TGTGCCAGCAGGGAACAGGGGTTGGGTCAGCCCCAGCATTTT. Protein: CASREQGLGQPQHF.

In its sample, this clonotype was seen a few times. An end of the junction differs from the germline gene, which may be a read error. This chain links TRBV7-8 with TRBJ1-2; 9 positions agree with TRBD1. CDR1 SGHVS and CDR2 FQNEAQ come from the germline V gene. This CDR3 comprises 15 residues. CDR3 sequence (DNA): TGTGCCAGCAGCTTAGGAACCGGGACAGGGACAATAGAAGCCTTC. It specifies CASSLGTGTGTIEAF.

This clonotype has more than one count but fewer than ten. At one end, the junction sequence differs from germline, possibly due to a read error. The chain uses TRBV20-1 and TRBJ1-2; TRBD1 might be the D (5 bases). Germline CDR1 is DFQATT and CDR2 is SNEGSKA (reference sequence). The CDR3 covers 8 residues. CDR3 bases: TGCAGTGTTAAACAGGTTTCCTTC. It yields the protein CSVKQVSF.

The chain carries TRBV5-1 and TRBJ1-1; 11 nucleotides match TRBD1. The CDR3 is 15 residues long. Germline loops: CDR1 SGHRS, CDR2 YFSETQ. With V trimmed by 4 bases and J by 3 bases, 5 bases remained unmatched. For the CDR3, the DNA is TGCGCCAGCAGCAGGGGGGGACAGGGGGACACTGAAGCTTTCTTT. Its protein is CASSRGGQGDTEAFF.

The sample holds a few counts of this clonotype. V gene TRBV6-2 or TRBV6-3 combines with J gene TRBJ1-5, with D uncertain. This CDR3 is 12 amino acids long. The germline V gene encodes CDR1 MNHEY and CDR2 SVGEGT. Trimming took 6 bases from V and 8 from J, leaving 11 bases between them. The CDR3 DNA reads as TGTGCCAGCAGGGCCCCATTTGAGCCCCAGCATTTT. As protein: CASRAPFEPQHF.